This T cell receptor beta chain came from a study of blood T cell repertoires in COVID-19. Study-level information: Samples representing acute and convalescent COVID-19 were sourced from the United States, Italy and Spain. PBMCs, B-cell-depleted T cells, or T cells were the source of the cDNA or gDNA that made up the material.

The CDR3 totals 12 residues. In germline, CDR1 is SNHLY, CDR2 FYNNEI. With 8 bases clipped from V and 7 bases from J, the junction kept 6 bases outside the gene matches. This table comes from immunoSEQ multiplex PCR, and its TCRdb copy is limited to in-frame clones, with some not included. The sample holds over 350,000 clones; nearly 90% are singletons and the top ten take 1.5% to 2%. The sample consisted of PBMCs or T cells enriched from blood (not recorded which). The source is a woman under 30 with acute COVID-19. V is TRBV2 and J is TRBJ2-7, with 9 bases lining up with TRBD1. The CDR3 loop reads CASRTDRGEQYF. The CDR3, as DNA: TGTGCCAGCCGTACCGACAGGGGGGAGCAGTACTTC.